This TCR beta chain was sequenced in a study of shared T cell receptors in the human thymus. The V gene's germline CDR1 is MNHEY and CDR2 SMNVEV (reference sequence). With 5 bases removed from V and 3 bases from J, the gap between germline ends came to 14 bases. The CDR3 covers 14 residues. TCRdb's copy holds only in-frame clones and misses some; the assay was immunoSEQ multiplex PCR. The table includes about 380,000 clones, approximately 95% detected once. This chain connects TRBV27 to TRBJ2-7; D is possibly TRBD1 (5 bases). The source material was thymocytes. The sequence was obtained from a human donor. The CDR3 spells CASSPQRQGYEQYF. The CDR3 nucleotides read TGTGCCAGCAGTCCCCAAAGGCAGGGCTACGAGCAGTACTTC.